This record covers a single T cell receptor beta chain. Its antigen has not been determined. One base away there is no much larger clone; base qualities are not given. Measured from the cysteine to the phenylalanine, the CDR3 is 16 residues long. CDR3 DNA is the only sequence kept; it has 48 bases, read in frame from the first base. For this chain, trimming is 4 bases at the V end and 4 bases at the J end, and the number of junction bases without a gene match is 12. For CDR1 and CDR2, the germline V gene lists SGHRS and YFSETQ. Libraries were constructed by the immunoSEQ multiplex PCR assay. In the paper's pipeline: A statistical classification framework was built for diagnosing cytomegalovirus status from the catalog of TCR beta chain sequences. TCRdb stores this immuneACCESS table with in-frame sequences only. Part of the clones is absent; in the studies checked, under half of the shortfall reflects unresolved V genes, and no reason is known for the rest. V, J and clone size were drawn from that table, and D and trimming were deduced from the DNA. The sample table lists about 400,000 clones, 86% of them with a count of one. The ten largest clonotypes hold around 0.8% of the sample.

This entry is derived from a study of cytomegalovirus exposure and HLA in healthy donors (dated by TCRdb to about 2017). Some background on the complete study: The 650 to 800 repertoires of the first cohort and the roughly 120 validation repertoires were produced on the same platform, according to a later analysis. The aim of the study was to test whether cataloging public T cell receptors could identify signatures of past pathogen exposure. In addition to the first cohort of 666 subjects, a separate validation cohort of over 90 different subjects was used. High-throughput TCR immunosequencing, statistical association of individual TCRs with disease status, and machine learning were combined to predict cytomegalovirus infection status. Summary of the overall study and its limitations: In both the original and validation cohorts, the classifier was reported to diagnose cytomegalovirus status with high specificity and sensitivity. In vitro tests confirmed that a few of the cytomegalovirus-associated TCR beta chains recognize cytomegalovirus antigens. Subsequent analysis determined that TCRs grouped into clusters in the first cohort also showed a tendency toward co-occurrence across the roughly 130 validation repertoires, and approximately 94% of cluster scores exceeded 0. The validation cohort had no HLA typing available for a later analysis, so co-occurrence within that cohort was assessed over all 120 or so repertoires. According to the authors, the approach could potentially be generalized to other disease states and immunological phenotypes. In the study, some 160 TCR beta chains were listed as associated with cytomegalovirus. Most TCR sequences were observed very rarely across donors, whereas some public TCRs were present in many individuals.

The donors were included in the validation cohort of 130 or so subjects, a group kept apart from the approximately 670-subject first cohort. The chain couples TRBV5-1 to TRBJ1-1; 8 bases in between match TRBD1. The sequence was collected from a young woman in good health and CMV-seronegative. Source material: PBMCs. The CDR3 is CASSPGQGMVGTEAFF. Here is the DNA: TGCGCCAGCAGCCCCGGACAGGGAATGGTCGGCACTGAAGCTTTCTTT.